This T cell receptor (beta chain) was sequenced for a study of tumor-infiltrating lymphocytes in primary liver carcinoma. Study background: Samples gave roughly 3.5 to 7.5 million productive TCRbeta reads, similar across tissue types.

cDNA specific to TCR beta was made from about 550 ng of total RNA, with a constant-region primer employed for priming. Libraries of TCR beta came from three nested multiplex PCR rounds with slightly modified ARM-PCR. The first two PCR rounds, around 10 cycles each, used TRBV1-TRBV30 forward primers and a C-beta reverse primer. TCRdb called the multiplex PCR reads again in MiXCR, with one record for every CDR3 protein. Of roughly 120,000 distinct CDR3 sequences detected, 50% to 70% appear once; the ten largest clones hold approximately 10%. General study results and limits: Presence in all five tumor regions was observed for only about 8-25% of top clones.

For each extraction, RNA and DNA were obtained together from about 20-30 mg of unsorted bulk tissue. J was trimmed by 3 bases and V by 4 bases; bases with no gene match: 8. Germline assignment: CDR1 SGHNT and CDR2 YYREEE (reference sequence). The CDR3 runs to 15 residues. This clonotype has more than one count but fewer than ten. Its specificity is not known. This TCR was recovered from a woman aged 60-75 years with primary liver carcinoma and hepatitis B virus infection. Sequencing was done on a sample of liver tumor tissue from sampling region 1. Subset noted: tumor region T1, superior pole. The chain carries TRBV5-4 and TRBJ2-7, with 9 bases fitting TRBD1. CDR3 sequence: CASSLGDRAYYEQYF. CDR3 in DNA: TGTGCCAGCAGCCTTGGGGACAGGGCCTACTACGAGCAGTACTTC.